The clone carrying this T cell receptor (beta chain) showed up just a few times. What it binds is unknown. The source of the sample is a study of cytomegalovirus exposure and HLA in healthy donors. Study-level points and caveats: TCR beta sequences reportedly predicted most subjects' HLA-A and HLA-B alleles accurately.

Vbeta (60) and Jbeta (13) primers were used in the PCR. Libraries were prepared by immunoSEQ multiplex PCR; TCRdb keeps only in-frame clonotypes and omits some of them. Of 60,000 to 70,000 clones listed, about four fifths are singletons. The sequence derives from a man younger than 35 in good health and CMV-seropositive. Sequenced sample: PBMCs.

The CDR3 DNA reads TGTGCCAGCAGTTACTCGCCAGCGGGAGCCTACGAGCAGTACTTC. Translation gives CASSYSPAGAYEQYF. The chain is built from TRBV6-5 and TRBJ2-7; 8 nucleotides match TRBD2. Germline V gene data show CDR1 as MNHEY and CDR2 as SVGAGI. The length of the CDR3 is 15 residues. The ends lost 0 bases at V and 2 bases at J; junction bases unmatched: 3.